This T cell receptor (beta chain) was sequenced in a study of neurological immune-mediated disorders. A 10-nucleotide random UMI tagged transcripts in template-switch 5'RACE cDNA synthesis. TCRdb re-called the 5' RACE reads with MiXCR, one entry per CDR3 protein. There are tens of thousands of distinct CDR3 sequences in the sample; roughly 18% occur only once, and 15% to 19% lies in the top ten. This clonotype was seen ten or more times. Germline assignment: CDR1 LNHNV and CDR2 YYDKDF (reference sequence). The CDR3 runs to 18 residues. V lost 5 bases to trimming and J lost 1 base, with 22 bases between them.

The V call is TRBV15, the J call TRBJ2-3; either TRBD1 or TRBD2 may fit D (6 bases each). This sequence originates from a woman in her thirties or forties in good health. Sequencing was performed on PBMCs. DNA for the CDR3: TGTGCCACCAGCCAAGAAGGAGGGGGGAACACCGGCACAGATACGCAGTATTTT. It encodes CATSQEGGGNTGTDTQYF.